What follows describes a single T cell receptor (beta chain). The antigen remains undetermined. Investigators prepared the TCR beta libraries by applying iRepertoire HTBI primers and Arm-PCR of CDR3 regions. One entry per CDR3 protein, called by TCRdb with MiXCR from the multiplex PCR reads. The table includes approximately 400,000 distinct CDR3 sequences, 14% to 15% detected once. The record originates from a study of regulatory T cells in long-lasting Graves disease. Study results and limitations: TRBV28, TRBJ1-2 and TRBJ2-5 were segments that persistent disease favored.

Time point in this sample: newly diagnosed GD, antithyroid drugs for less than 3 months. From RNA extracted from PBMCs, the TCR library was made. Germline CDR1 is WNHNN and CDR2 is SYGVQD (reference sequence). J gave up 4 bases and V 2 bases, and 3 bases lay outside the gene matches. There are 16 residues in the CDR3. These data were also reused for a study on T cells in Graves' hyperthyroidism and ophthalmopathy.

Sample: peripheral blood mononuclear cells (PBMCs), taken at new diagnosis, from a patient treated with antithyroid drugs. The TCR was taken from a woman between 25 and 40 years old with Graves disease. V is TRBV10-1 and J is TRBJ2-7; 15 bases fit TRBD2. The CDR3 nucleotides read TGCGCCAGCAGTGAGGGACTAGCGGGAGGGCAATACGAGCAGTACTTC. As protein: CASSEGLAGGQYEQYF.